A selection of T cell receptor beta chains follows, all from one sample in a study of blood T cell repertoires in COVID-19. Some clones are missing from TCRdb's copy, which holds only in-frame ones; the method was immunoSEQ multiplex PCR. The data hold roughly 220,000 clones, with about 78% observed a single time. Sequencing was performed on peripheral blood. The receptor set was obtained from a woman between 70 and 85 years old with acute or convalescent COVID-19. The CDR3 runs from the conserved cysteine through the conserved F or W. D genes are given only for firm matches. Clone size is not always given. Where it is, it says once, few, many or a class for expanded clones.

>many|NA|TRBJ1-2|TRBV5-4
TGTGCCAGCAGCTTGACGAGGGAGGATGGCTACACCTTC
CASSLTREDGYTF
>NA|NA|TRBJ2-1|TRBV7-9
TGTGCCAGCAGCTTAGAGGGAGAGACTCGGAAATTCTTC
CASSLEGETRKFF
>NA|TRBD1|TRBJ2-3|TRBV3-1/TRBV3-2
TGTGCCAGCAGCTCCGGGACAGGGGTCACAGATACGCAGTATTTT
CASSSGTGVTDTQYF
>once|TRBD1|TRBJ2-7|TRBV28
TGTGCCAGCAGCGTGCCAGGGGGCAGAACCTACGAGCAGTACTTC
CASSVPGGRTYEQYF
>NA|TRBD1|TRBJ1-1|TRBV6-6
TGTGCCAGCAGGCCCCCGGGACAGGGGTCCCCTGAAGCTTTCTTT
CASRPPGQGSPEAFF
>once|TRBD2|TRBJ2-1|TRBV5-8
TGTGCCAGCAGCTCCCTGACTAGCGGGAGAGGTAATGAGCAGTTCTTC
CASSSLTSGRGNEQFF
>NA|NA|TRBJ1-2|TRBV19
TGTGCCAGTAGTACCGCCTCAGGGGCTAACTATGGCTACACCTTC
CASSTASGANYGYTF
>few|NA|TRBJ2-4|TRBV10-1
TGCGCCAGCAGCCCCGACAGCTATCTAGCCAAAAACATTCAGTACTTC
CASSPDSYLAKNIQYF
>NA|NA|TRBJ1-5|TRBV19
TGTGCCAGTAGTGGCCGGGACAACAATCAGCCCCAGCATTTT
CASSGRDNNQPQHF
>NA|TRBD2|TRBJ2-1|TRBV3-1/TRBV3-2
TGTGCCAGCAGCCCCCCAAGGACTAGCGGGACCTACAATGAGCAGTTCTTC
CASSPPRTSGTYNEQFF
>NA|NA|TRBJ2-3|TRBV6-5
TGTGCCAGCAGTCGTCGGACTGCGGCAGATACGCAGTATTTT
CASSRRTAADTQYF
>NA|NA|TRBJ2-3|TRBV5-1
TGCGCCAGCAGCAATCGGTTGGGGCAGGGCACAGATACGCAGTATTTT
CASSNRLGQGTDTQYF
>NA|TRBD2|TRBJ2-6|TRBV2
TGTGCCACCCAACCGGGACTAGCGGGCACTGGGGCCAACGTCCTGACTTTC
CATQPGLAGTGANVLTF
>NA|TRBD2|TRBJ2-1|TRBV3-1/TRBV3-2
TGTGCCAGCAGCCAAGGCCTAGCGGGAGGGTACAATGAGCAGTTCTTC
CASSQGLAGGYNEQFF
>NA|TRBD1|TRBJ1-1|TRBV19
TGTGCCAGTAGTCTTAGGACAGGAGTCATGAACACTGAAGCTTTCTTT
CASSLRTGVMNTEAFF
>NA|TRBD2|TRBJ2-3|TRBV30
TGTGCCTGGAGTGTACTAGCGGGCACAGATACGCAGTATTTT
CAWSVLAGTDTQYF
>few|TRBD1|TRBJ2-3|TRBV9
TGTGCCAGCAGCGTAGCTACAGGGGCCCTATCTAGCACAGATACGCAGTATTTT
CASSVATGALSSTDTQYF
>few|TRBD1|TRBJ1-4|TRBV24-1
TGTGCCACCAGTGACCCAGGGGGCGCGTACGAAAAACTGTTTTTT
CATSDPGGAYEKLFF
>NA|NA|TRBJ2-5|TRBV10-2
TGCGCCAGCAGTGAGTATCACCGGGACTCAGAAGAGACCCAGTACTTC
CASSEYHRDSEETQYF
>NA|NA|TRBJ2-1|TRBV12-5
TGTGCTAGTGGTTTGGACCTCGGGTATCCTAATGGAGAGCAGTTCTTC
CASGLDLGYPNGEQFF
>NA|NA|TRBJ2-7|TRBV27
TGTGCCAGCAGTTTCGGGTCCGAGCAGTACTTC
CASSFGSEQYF
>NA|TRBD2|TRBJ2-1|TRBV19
TGTGCCAGTAGTAGGGAAGGGACTAGCCCTACAAATGAGCAGTTCTTC
CASSREGTSPTNEQFF
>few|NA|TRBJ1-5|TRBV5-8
TGTGCCAGCAGCCTCACAGGTTATAGCAATCAGCCCCAGCATTTT
CASSLTGYSNQPQHF
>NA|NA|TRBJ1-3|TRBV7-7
TGTGCTAGCAGCTTAGAACGGGGCTCTGGAAACACCATATATTTT
CASSLERGSGNTIYF
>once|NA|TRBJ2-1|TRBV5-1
TGCGCCAGCAGCCCGGGACTTCGAGAGCAGTTCTTC
CASSPGLREQFF
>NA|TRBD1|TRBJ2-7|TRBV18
TGTGCCAGCTCACCTAAGGGACAGGGGGCCCACGAGCAGTACTTC
CASSPKGQGAHEQYF
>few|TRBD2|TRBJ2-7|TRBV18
TGTGCCAGCTCACCGGGACTAGCGGGCTCCTACGAGCAGTACTTC
CASSPGLAGSYEQYF
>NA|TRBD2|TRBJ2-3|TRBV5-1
TGCGCCAGCAGCGTGTTGAGCGGGAGTAACACAGATACGCAGTATTTT
CASSVLSGSNTDTQYF
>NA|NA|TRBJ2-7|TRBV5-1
TGCGCCAGCAGCGCGGACAGTTTCAACGAGCAGTACTTC
CASSADSFNEQYF
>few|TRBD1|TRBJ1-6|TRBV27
TGTGCCAGCAGTTTATCCGGGACAGGGGTTTCACCCCTCCACTTT
CASSLSGTGVSPLHF